The rows below give T cell receptor beta chains drawn from one sample of a study of OX40 agonist ivuxolimab in advanced cancers. The table came from immunoSEQ multiplex PCR; TCRdb's copy has only in-frame clones and leaves some out. The sample lists fewer than 100,000 clones; 80% to 90% were seen once. Sequenced material: CD4+ or CD8+ T cells sorted from blood, taken in a trial of the OX40 agonist ivuxolimab. The receptors stem from an adult with an advanced solid tumor such as melanoma, head and neck, liver or kidney cancer. Both conserved end residues are part of each CDR3. Fields, in order: J gene, clone size, D gene, V gene, CDR3 DNA, CDR3 protein. D genes are given only for firm matches. Rows may omit the clone size; those that give it use once, few, many or a size class.

TRBJ1-5 | NA | NA | TRBV2 | TGTGCCAGCAGTGATTTTGGGGGTGGGGATCAGCCCCAGCATTTT | CASSDFGGGDQPQHF
TRBJ2-7 | once | TRBD2 | TRBV19 | TGTGCCAGTAGTATAGGACTAGCGGGACTTTACGAGCAGTACTTC | CASSIGLAGLYEQYF
TRBJ2-7 | NA | TRBD2 | TRBV27 | TGTGCCAGCAGTTTAGGACTAGCGGGAGGGTTATCCTACGAGCAGTACTTC | CASSLGLAGGLSYEQYF
TRBJ1-1 | once | NA | TRBV27 | TGTGCCAGCAGTTTAGGACAGATGAACACTGAAGCTTTCTTT | CASSLGQMNTEAFF
TRBJ2-3 | NA | TRBD2 | TRBV29-1 | TGCAGCGGAGGGGTCGGATTAGCGGGGGAATATACGCAGTATTTT | CSGGVGLAGEYTQYF
TRBJ1-4 | NA | NA | TRBV19 | TGTGCCAGTAGTATAGGAGAAAAACTGTTTTTT | CASSIGEKLFF
TRBJ1-5 | NA | TRBD1 | TRBV19 | TGTGCCAGTAGTATCCAGGGGGAGGGAAGTATGTGGCCCCAGCATTTT | CASSIQGEGSMWPQHF
TRBJ2-2 | NA | NA | TRBV5-1 | TGCGCCAGCAGCTTGGAACCCCTAGGGTGGAGAGAGGGGTTCGGGGAGCTGTTTTTT | CASSLEPLGWREGFGELFF
TRBJ2-5 | once | NA | TRBV5-1 | TGCGCCAGCAGCCCCTTGGGGGGACAAGAGACCCAGTACTTC | CASSPLGGQETQYF
TRBJ1-1 | NA | NA | TRBV7-3 | TGTGCCAGCAGCCCCACAGGGTCGGACACTGAAGCTTTCTTT | CASSPTGSDTEAFF
TRBJ2-3 | NA | NA | TRBV5-1 | TGCGCCAGCAGCCGCCAACTAGCCCCTAGCACAGATACGCAGTATTTT | CASSRQLAPSTDTQYF
TRBJ2-5 | NA | TRBD1 | TRBV18 | TGTGCCAGCTCACCTAACAGGGGCAAAGAGACCCAGTACTTC | CASSPNRGKETQYF
TRBJ2-4 | NA | TRBD1 | TRBV7-8 | TGTGCCAGCAGCTCCCGGACAGGGTGGGAGGAAAACATTCAGTACTTC | CASSSRTGWEENIQYF
TRBJ2-7 | NA | NA | TRBV27 | TGTGCCAGCAGCCTCACCTCGGGGGACAGAATCTACGAGCAGTACTTC | CASSLTSGDRIYEQYF
TRBJ2-3 | NA | NA | TRBV5-1 | TGCGCCAGCAGCTTGCTGACCGCGGACACAGATACGCAGTATTTT | CASSLLTADTDTQYF